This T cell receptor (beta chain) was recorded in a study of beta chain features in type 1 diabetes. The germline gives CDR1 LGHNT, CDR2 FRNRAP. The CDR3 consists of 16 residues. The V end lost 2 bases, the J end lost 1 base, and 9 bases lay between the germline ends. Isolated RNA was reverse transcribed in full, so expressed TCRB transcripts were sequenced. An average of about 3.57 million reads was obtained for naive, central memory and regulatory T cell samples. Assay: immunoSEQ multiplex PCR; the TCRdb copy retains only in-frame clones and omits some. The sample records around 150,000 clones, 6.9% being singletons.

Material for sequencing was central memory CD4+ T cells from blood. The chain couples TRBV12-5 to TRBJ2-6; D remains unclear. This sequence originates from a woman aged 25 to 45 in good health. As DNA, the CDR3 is TGTGCTAGTGGTTTGTGGGCGTTATCTGGGGCCAACGTCCTGACTTTC. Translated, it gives CASGLWALSGANVLTF.